The entry below gives a single T cell receptor beta chain sequence along with its context. Its antigen is unidentified. This sample stems from a study of beta chain features in type 1 diabetes. Study context: Cell yields, gender and age were similar in healthy donors and patients.

This CDR3 has 16 residues. Looked up from germline, CDR1 is SGHDN and CDR2 is FVKESK. V shed 1 base and J 8 bases; nucleotides not matched to a gene: 12. TCRB transcripts that were expressed got sequenced, as all of the isolated RNA had been reverse transcribed. Assay: immunoSEQ multiplex PCR; the TCRdb copy retains only in-frame clones and omits some. The sample contains hundreds of thousands of clones, about an eighth of which appear only once. Study outcomes and limitations: Moderate yet significant TCRB CDR3 shortening was seen in Type 1 diabetes patients in all four CD4+ subsets. Still unanswered here is whether HLA type influences TCRB rearrangement. For type 1 diabetes patients, VDJ junctions showed fewer insertions and more deletions. Highly expressing activated T cells could be over-counted with a cDNA template.

The receptor comes from a man younger than 30 with type 1 diabetes. This chain uses TRBV14 with TRBJ2-7; 9 positions agree with TRBD1. The specimen sequenced was naive CD4+ T cells from blood. The DNA for the CDR3 is TGTGCCAGCAGCCAAGGACCAACGGGACAGGGATACCAGCAGTACTTC. Its translation is CASSQGPTGQGYQQYF. The full variable domain, its missing parts supplied by reference TRBV14 and TRBJ2-7, is EAGVTQFPSHSVIEKGQTVTLRCDPISGHDNLYWYRRVMGKEIKFLLHFVKESKQDESGMPNNRFLAERTGGTYSTLKVQPAELEDSGVYFCASSQGPTGQGYQQYFGPGTRLTVT.